Listed below are T cell receptor beta chains from one sample, sequenced in a study of T cell responses to AZD1222 COVID-19 vaccine. Method: immunoSEQ multiplex PCR; TCRdb's copy keeps in-frame clones and lacks some. The sample has 95,000 to 100,000 clones, more than 70% seen once. Specimen: peripheral blood, collected 28 days after the second AZD1222 dose. These TCRs come from an adult who received the AZD1222 COVID-19 vaccine. The CDR3 runs from the conserved cysteine through the conserved F or W. A D gene is named only where the DNA matches it firmly. Size is omitted from some rows. Given values are once, few, many or a class for expanded clones.

>TRBV6-1|17|.|TRBJ2-7|.
CASSDTRVLAGSPEQYF
TGTGCCAGCAGTGATACAAGGGTCCTGGCCGGTTCGCCTGAGCAGTACTTC
>TRBV28|16|.|TRBJ2-2|TRBD2
CASSFEAGGRTGELFF
TGTGCCAGCAGTTTCGAGGCGGGAGGAAGGACCGGGGAGCTGTTTTTT
>TRBV12-3/TRBV12-4|13|.|TRBJ1-5|.
CASSLTSNQPQHF
TGTGCCAGCAGTTTAACCTCGAATCAGCCCCAGCATTTT
>TRBV10-1|17|.|TRBJ2-1|TRBD1
CASSEWGPGQDYNEQFF
TGCGCCAGCAGTGAATGGGGGCCGGGACAGGATTACAATGAGCAGTTCTTC
>TRBV28|18|.|TRBJ2-1|TRBD2
CASSFMAGDLSSYNEQFF
TGTGCCAGCAGTTTTATGGCGGGAGACTTGAGCTCCTACAATGAGCAGTTCTTC
>TRBV1|16|.|TRBJ1-6|.
CTSSQHPFPYNSPLHF
TGCACCAGCAGCCAACATCCGTTCCCGTATAATTCACCCCTCCACTTT
>TRBV6-5|13|once|TRBJ2-5|.
CASRLPSEETQYF
TGTGCCAGCAGGTTACCGTCGGAAGAGACCCAGTACTTC
>TRBV5-1|14|.|TRBJ1-4|.
CASSSLRANEKLFF
TGCGCCAGCAGCTCCTTAAGGGCTAATGAAAAACTGTTTTTT
>TRBV28|15|.|TRBJ2-7|.
CASSLGRLNSYEQYF
TGTGCCAGCAGCCTTGGACGGCTAAACTCCTACGAGCAGTACTTC
>TRBV5-1|17|.|TRBJ2-5|TRBD2
CASSARLAGELGETQYF
TGCGCCAGCAGCGCCCGACTAGCGGGGGAATTAGGGGAGACCCAGTACTTC
>TRBV5-4|16|.|TRBJ1-6|.
CASSFGQGPSGSPLHF
TGTGCCAGCAGCTTTGGGCAGGGCCCTTCAGGGTCACCCCTCCACTTT
>TRBV14|15|.|TRBJ2-5|TRBD2
CASSLLAGGSETQYF
TGTGCCAGCAGCCTTTTGGCGGGAGGTTCAGAGACCCAGTACTTC
>TRBV7-8|13|.|TRBJ2-7|.
CASTSPILYEQYF
TGTGCCAGCACCTCCCCGATACTCTACGAGCAGTACTTT
>TRBV29-1|15|.|TRBJ2-7|.
CSVGDRVAGAYEQYF
TGCAGCGTTGGGGACAGGGTAGCGGGAGCCTACGAGCAGTACTTC
>TRBV25-1|11|.|TRBJ1-1|.
CASRPAAEAFF
TGTGCCAGCAGACCTGCGGCTGAAGCTTTCTTT
>TRBV7-2|12|once|TRBJ2-3|.
CASSPFTDTQYF
TGTGCCAGCAGCCCCTTCACAGATACGCAGTATTTT
>TRBV19|13|few|TRBJ1-2|.
CATKTGLSPGYTF
TGTGCCACCAAGACAGGACTGTCTCCTGGCTACACCTTC